Shown below are 12 T cell receptor beta chains from a single sample sequenced in a study of vaccination effects on CD4 cells after COVID-19. Antigens for these TCRs are unknown. Expansion with viral peptide pools was applied to antigen-specific CD4+ T cells by the ViraFEST assay prior to sequencing. Subsequent to a culture period of more than 9 days, CD4+ T cells were isolated. It was between March and December 2020 that the person had a SARS-CoV-2 infection confirmed by PCR. Produced via immunoSEQ multiplex PCR; TCRdb's table is partial and in-frame only. The table includes about 22,000 clones, around 75% detected once. The input for sequencing was CD4+ T cells from PBMCs cultured with a peptide pool, taken before COVID-19 vaccination. These receptors all stem from a human donor who had a prior SARS-CoV-2 infection.

This chain connects TRBV19 to TRBJ1-5; 7 positions match TRBD1. Germline V gives CDR1 LNHDA, CDR2 SQIVND (reference sequence). V was clipped by 4 bases and J by 0 bases; unmatched bases: 3. The CDR3 extends over 15 amino acids. The CDR3 loop is CASSKTGNSNQPQHF. The CDR3 DNA sequence: TGTGCCAGTAGTAAGACAGGGAATAGCAATCAGCCCCAGCATTTT.

The chain joins TRBV5-4 to TRBJ2-1; 7 bases agree with TRBD2. Germline assignment: CDR1 SGHNT and CDR2 YYREEE (reference sequence). The CDR3 is 16 amino acids. V lost 0 bases and J lost 2; bases outside the gene matches: 5. The CDR3 here is CASSLGGAGAYNEQFF. CDR3 DNA sequence: TGTGCCAGCAGCTTGGGTGGTGCGGGAGCCTACAATGAGCAGTTCTTC.

The chain uses TRBV19 and TRBJ2-5; no clear D. CDR1 and CDR2 (germline): LNHDA, SQIVND (reference sequence). This CDR3 is 13 amino acids long. Deletions cut 2 bases from V and 2 bases from J, with 6 bases between. Written as DNA, the CDR3 is TGTGCCAGTAGTATAACCCGTCAAGAGACCCAGTACTTC. Translating gives CASSITRQETQYF.

This chain uses TRBV7-3 with TRBJ2-3; no firm D call. The CDR3 totals 15 residues. The V and J ends lost 5 bases and 0 bases respectively, with 12 bases between them. Germline loops: CDR1 SGHTA, CDR2 FQGTGA. CDR3 bases: TGTGCCAGCAGCCTAAATATCGCTAGCACAGATACGCAGTATTTT. This encodes CASSLNIASTDTQYF.

V is TRBV11-3 and J is TRBJ2-3, with 10 bases that match TRBD2. CDR1 and CDR2 (germline): SGHNT, YENEEA. The V segment lost 1 base and the J segment 4 bases; nucleotides outside the gene matches: 17. CDR3 length equals 20 residues. The CDR3 is CASSLALGLAGVERADTQYF. The CDR3 coding sequence is TGTGCCAGCAGCTTAGCCCTCGGGCTAGCGGGAGTAGAAAGGGCAGATACGCAGTATTTT.

The V call is TRBV24-1, the J call TRBJ2-1, with 8 positions matching TRBD1. The CDR3 length is 15 residues. The V gene's germline CDR1 is KGHDR and CDR2 SFDVKD. J lost 3 bases, V lost 4 bases, and 4 bases had no gene match. The CDR3 region is CATSEGQGFYNEQFF. In DNA, the CDR3 is TGTGCCACCAGTGAAGGACAGGGCTTCTACAATGAGCAGTTCTTC.

In this sample, this clone turned up a few times. The chain links TRBV5-1 to TRBJ1-4; TRBD1 aligns across 7 bases. The CDR3 totals 14 residues. Germline-derived CDR1 and CDR2 are SGHRS and YFSETQ. V was pared by 2 bases and J by 8 bases, with 6 bases of the junction left unmatched. The CDR3 DNA sequence: TGCGCCAGCAGCTTACAGGGGAAGGAGGAAAAACTGTTTTTT. Translated: CASSLQGKEEKLFF.

The V gene is TRBV27, the J gene TRBJ1-2; D not certain. There are 16 residues in the CDR3. V was clipped by 0 bases and J by 8 bases, with 19 bases between them. CDR1 is MNHEY, CDR2 SMNVEV, per germline (reference sequence). The CDR3 coding sequence is TGTGCCAGCAGTTTATCCCCTCGGACGGCCGAGAGGGGCTACACCTTC. Translation: CASSLSPRTAERGYTF.

The rearrangement uses TRBV27 and TRBJ2-3; D gene uncertain. There are 15 residues in the CDR3. V lost 2 bases and J 0 bases, leaving 9 bases between the germline ends. Per the germline V gene, CDR1 is MNHEY and CDR2 is SMNVEV (reference sequence). This chain's CDR3 is CASSLRTSSTDTQYF. In DNA, the CDR3 is TGTGCCAGCAGTTTAAGGACCTCTAGCACAGATACGCAGTATTTT.

This chain uses TRBV9 with TRBJ1-1, with TRBD1 as a possible D gene (6 bases). Germline-derived CDR1 and CDR2 are SGDLS and YYNGEE. Deletions cut 4 bases from V and 1 base from J, with 11 bases between. CDR3 size: 14 residues. The CDR3 bases are TGTGCCAGCAGCCCTTCACAGGGGAACACTGAAGCTTTCTTT. Protein sequence: CASSPSQGNTEAFF.

The CDR3 DNA reads as TGTGCCAGCTCACCCGGGTGGACGGCGGCTTCCTACGAGCAGTACTTC. It codes for CASSPGWTAASYEQYF. V usage is TRBV18 and J usage is TRBJ2-7; D unclear. Deletions cut 3 bases from V and 1 base from J, with 16 bases between. Germline V gene data show CDR1 as KGHSH and CDR2 as LQKENI. The CDR3 loop spans 16 amino acids.

This clone was counted a single time. The chain carries TRBV6-4 and TRBJ2-1, with 8 bases fitting TRBD1. This CDR3 region has 15 residues. In germline, CDR1 is MRHNA, CDR2 SNTAGT. Trimming cost V 4 bases and J 5 bases; bases outside gene matches: 7. For the CDR3, the DNA is TGTGCCAGCAGTGCTCGTTGGACAGGGAACAATGAGCAGTTCTTC. Its protein product is CASSARWTGNNEQFF.